What follows are 13 T cell receptor beta chains derived from one specimen sequenced in a study of neurological immune-mediated disorders. MiXCR, applied by TCRdb to the 5' RACE reads, yields one record per CDR3 protein. The data contain about 120,000 distinct CDR3 sequences, around 3% of them seen just once; the ten biggest clones take up over 1%. The sequencing input was PBMCs. The receptors come from a woman in her twenties or thirties with multiple sclerosis.

This clonotype came up many times. The chain links TRBV7-2 to TRBJ2-7; possible D gene TRBD2, 6 bases. The CDR3 has 14 residues. Germline CDR1 reads SGHTA; CDR2 reads FQGNSA. V shed 2 bases and J shed 3 bases, with 11 bases lying between them. Written as DNA, the CDR3 is TGTGCCAGCAGCTTATTCCTGGGGGGCTACGAGCAGTACTTC. It encodes CASSLFLGGYEQYF.

This clonotype was picked up many times. The chain links TRBV5-1 to TRBJ1-4; D remains ambiguous. The CDR3 loop spans 15 amino acids. The germline V gene encodes CDR1 SGHRS and CDR2 YFSETQ. Trimming cost V 0 bases and J 8 bases, with 14 bases left between them. For the CDR3, the DNA is TGCGCCAGCAGCTTGGTTTCGGGCAGTAGGGAAAAACTGTTTTTT. This sequence encodes CASSLVSGSREKLFF.

This clonotype has ten or more counts. V gene TRBV29-1 combines with J gene TRBJ2-6; weak D call: TRBD1 (5 bases). Trimming took 6 bases from V and 1 from J, leaving 19 bases between them. This CDR3 spans 17 amino acids. The germline gives CDR1 SQVTM, CDR2 ANQGSEA. This chain's CDR3 is CSVENRRSFSGANVLTF. CDR3 bases: TGCAGCGTGGAAAACAGGCGGTCTTTTTCTGGGGCCAACGTCCTGACTTTC. Full variable domain (remainder filled in from reference TRBV29-1 and TRBJ2-6): SAVISQKPSRDICQRGTSLTIQCQVDSQVTMMFWYRQQPGQSLTLIATANQGSEATYESGFVIDKFPISRPNLTFSTLTVSNMSPEDSSIYLCSVENRRSFSGANVLTFGAGSRLTVL.

This chain joins TRBV4-3 and TRBJ2-2, with 7 bases aligning to TRBD1. The CDR3 is 16 amino acids. V was clipped by 2 bases and J by 0 bases; unmatched bases: 3. Germline assignment: CDR1 LGHNA and CDR2 YSLEER. CDR3 sequence reads: CASSQKTGTNTGELFF. The CDR3, as DNA: TGCGCCAGCAGCCAAAAGACAGGGACGAACACCGGGGAGCTGTTTTTT.

The sample holds many counts of this clonotype. CDR3: CASSSTDRADTQYF. The CDR3 nucleotides are TGTGCCAGCAGCTCGACGGACAGGGCAGATACGCAGTATTTT. The chain links TRBV5-6 to TRBJ2-3; 8 nucleotides align to TRBD1. The V gene end was trimmed by 3 bases and the J gene end by 4 bases; junction bases not matched to a gene: 4. Germline lookup yields CDR1 SGHDT and CDR2 YYEEEE. The CDR3 contains 14 residues.

In this sample, this clonotype turned up a few times. The chain employs TRBV7-2 and TRBJ2-2; 10 nucleotides line up with TRBD2. The trim removed 2 bases at V and 5 bases at J, leaving 11 bases unmatched. CDR1 and CDR2 (germline): SGHTA, FQGNSA. This CDR3 has 18 residues. CDR3 sequence (DNA): TGTGCCAGCAGCTTACGATCCTTAGCGGGAGGATTAACCGGGGAGCTGTTTTTT. This gives the protein CASSLRSLAGGLTGELFF. The full variable domain, completed using reference TRBV7-2 and TRBJ2-2, is GAGVSQSPSNKVTEKGKDVELRCDPISGHTALYWYRQSLGQGLEFLIYFQGNSAPDKSGLPSDRFSAERTGGSVSTLTIQRTQQEDSAVYLCASSLRSLAGGLTGELFFGEGSRLTVL.

There are many counts of this clonotype. The genes are TRBV4-2 and TRBJ1-1, with a possible D match to TRBD1 (6 bases). With 2 bases removed from V and 6 bases from J, the gap between germline ends came to 22 bases. CDR3 length equals 17 residues. Germline lookup yields CDR1 LGHNA and CDR2 YNFKEQ. CDR3 DNA: TGTGCCAGCAGCCAACCCCCCAACAGGGCGGATTACGCTGAAGCTTTCTTT. Residues: CASSQPPNRADYAEAFF.

A few counts support this clonotype. A read error may explain this, as a much larger clone is one base away. In nucleotides, the CDR3 is TGTGACAGCAGCTTAGTATTCGGGGAGCTGTTTTTT. It encodes CDSSLVFGELFF. This rearrangement joins TRBV11-2 to TRBJ2-2; the D is unclear. Germline V gene lookup returns CDR1 SGHAT and CDR2 FQNNGV. The CDR3 contains 12 residues. Combining the CDR3 with reference TRBV11-2 and TRBJ2-2 gives the whole variable domain EAGVAQSPRYKIIEKRQSVAFWCNPISGHATLYWYQQILGQGPKLLIQFQNNGVVDDSQLPKDRFSAERLKGVDSTLKIQPAKLEDSAVYLCDSSLVFGELFFGEGSRLTVL.

This clonotype was seen at least ten times. This chain joins TRBV5-6 and TRBJ2-7; no reliable D call. The CDR3 is 12 amino acids. Trimming took off 3 bases at V and 2 bases at J, with 6 bases between the two ends. Germline V gene lookup returns CDR1 SGHDT and CDR2 YYEEEE. The CDR3 reads CASSYNTYEQYF. The CDR3 coding sequence is TGTGCCAGCAGCTATAATACCTACGAGCAGTACTTC.

This clonotype was recorded at least ten times. This CDR3 is CASSVDGSEAFF. The DNA for the CDR3 is TGTGCCAGCAGCGTAGACGGCAGTGAAGCTTTCTTT. The chain combines TRBV9 with TRBJ1-1; D is unclear. Trimming shortened V by 0 bases and J by 7 bases, and 7 bases separated the two germline ends. There are 12 residues in the CDR3. CDR1 is SGDLS, CDR2 YYNGEE, per germline.

This clonotype has ten or more counts. This chain joins TRBV9 and TRBJ2-7; perhaps TRBD2 as D (5 bases). Trimming took 4 bases from V and 7 from J, leaving 9 bases between them. This CDR3 spans 11 amino acids. The germline gives CDR1 SGDLS, CDR2 YYNGEE. The DNA for the CDR3 is TGTGCCAGCAGCCCCCGGGAAGAGCAGTACTTC. Protein: CASSPREEQYF.

This clonotype appeared many times. The genes are TRBV10-3 and TRBJ2-1, with D possibly TRBD1 on 5 matching bases. Germline CDR1 is ENHRY and CDR2 is SYGVKD. Trimming removed 10 bases at V and 9 bases at J, with 16 bases between. The length of the CDR3 is 12 residues. CDR3 coding DNA: TGTGCCACCCTTAGTACAGGTACTGAGCAGTTCTTC. It codes for CATLSTGTEQFF.

The sample holds many counts of this clonotype. V gene TRBV5-1 combines with J gene TRBJ2-2, with 12 bases aligning to TRBD2. V was clipped by 4 bases and J by 5 bases; unmatched bases: 6. Germline V gene data show CDR1 as SGHRS and CDR2 as YFSETQ. The CDR3 has 16 amino acids. The CDR3 here is CASSRGLAGMTGELFF. The CDR3 DNA reads as TGCGCCAGCAGCCGGGGACTAGCGGGTATGACCGGGGAGCTGTTTTTT.